The source of this T cell receptor beta chain is a study of T cell repertoires in cytomegalovirus infection. TCRdb re-derived calls from the reads in MiXCR, one entry per CDR3 protein. The table lists fewer than 850,000 distinct CDR3 sequences, 25% to 30% of them singletons, with around 14% in the top ten. As for this clonotype: What it binds is unknown.

The CDR3 loop spans 14 amino acids. Trimming left V 4 bases short and J 3 bases short, with 12 bases between. CDR1 is LGHNA, CDR2 YNFKEQ, per germline. This TCR was sampled from a human donor in good health (CMV status not recorded). Some clones in this sample may be carry-over from other donors' samples. This sample comprised cultured CD8+ T cells from PBMCs, obtained from culture after CMV antigen stimulation. The chain combines TRBV4-2 with TRBJ1-1; D gene unclear. CDR3 DNA sequence: TGTGCCAGCAGCCTCCCCGGCTGGGACACTGAAGCTTTCTTT. It codes for CASSLPGWDTEAFF.